A selection of T cell receptor beta chains follows, all from one sample in a study of Ad26.COV2.S vaccination and SARS-CoV-2 variants. Libraries were prepared by immunoSEQ multiplex PCR; TCRdb keeps only in-frame clonotypes and omits some of them. Of approximately 410,000 clones in the sample, 92% are singletons; the top ten hold over 1.5%. The starting material was peripheral blood, obtained in a trial of Ad26.COV2.S vaccine versus placebo. Receptors originate from a person between 18 and 65 years old who received the Ad26.COV2.S COVID-19 vaccine or a placebo. Each CDR3 is given with its conserved first and last residue. The D gene is left open where the match is weak. Some rows mark clone size as missing; the rest say once, few, many or name a class of expanded clone.

V: TRBV5-1
J: TRBJ1-2
size: -
D: -
DNA: TGCGCCAGCAGCCTTCATGAAGACACTTATAACTATGGCTACACCTTC
CDR3: CASSLHEDTYNYGYTF

V: TRBV19
J: TRBJ2-5
size: -
D: -
DNA: TGTGCCAGTAGTAAAGACCAAGAGACCCAGTACTTC
CDR3: CASSKDQETQYF

V: TRBV6-5
J: TRBJ2-5
size: -
D: -
DNA: TGTGCCAGCAGCCTTGGGACACTCCAAGAGACCCAGTACTTC
CDR3: CASSLGTLQETQYF

V: TRBV6-5
J: TRBJ2-7
size: -
D: -
DNA: TGTGCCAGCAGCCCCCTCAATTCCTACGAGCAGTACTTC
CDR3: CASSPLNSYEQYF

V: TRBV19
J: TRBJ1-6
size: -
D: -
DNA: TGTGCCAGTAGTGATTTAATGGCTTATAATTCACCCCTCCACTTT
CDR3: CASSDLMAYNSPLHF

V: TRBV3-1/TRBV3-2
J: TRBJ1-5
size: few
D: -
DNA: TGTGCCAGCAGCCAAGATAGGAGGTCCCTCGGGGCCCAGCATTTT
CDR3: CASSQDRRSLGAQHF

V: TRBV5-1
J: TRBJ1-1
size: -
D: -
DNA: TGCGCCAGTAACAAGGACAGAATGAACACTGAAGCTTTCTTT
CDR3: CASNKDRMNTEAFF

V: TRBV19
J: TRBJ1-5
size: -
D: -
DNA: TGTGCCAGTAGTAGCTGGACCGGACCTTATAGCAATCAGCCCCAGCATTTT
CDR3: CASSSWTGPYSNQPQHF

V: TRBV4-3
J: TRBJ2-7
size: -
D: -
DNA: TGCGCCAGCAGCCAAGATCCGGGGTCCTACGAGCAGTACTTC
CDR3: CASSQDPGSYEQYF

V: TRBV5-1
J: TRBJ2-1
size: once
D: -
DNA: TGCGCCAGCAGCTTAGAGATCTGGTCGCGGTACAATGAGCAGTTCTTC
CDR3: CASSLEIWSRYNEQFF

V: TRBV18
J: TRBJ2-5
size: few
D: -
DNA: TGTGCCAGCTCACCACGTACTGGGGGGCAAAAACAAGAGACCCAGTACTTC
CDR3: CASSPRTGGQKQETQYF

V: TRBV27
J: TRBJ2-5
size: -
D: TRBD1
DNA: TGTGCCAGCAGGCCCGGGACAGGGCGTGAGACCCAGTACTTC
CDR3: CASRPGTGRETQYF

V: TRBV19
J: TRBJ2-3
size: -
D: -
DNA: TGTGCCAGTAGTATATTCTCACTCGCAGATACGCAGTATTTT
CDR3: CASSIFSLADTQYF

V: TRBV19
J: TRBJ2-7
size: -
D: -
DNA: TGTGCCAGTAGTATAGCCAGGGGCTACGAGCAGTACTTC
CDR3: CASSIARGYEQYF

V: TRBV27
J: TRBJ2-4
size: -
D: -
DNA: TGTGCCAGCAGTTCCGGACAGCCAAATCAGTACTTC
CDR3: CASSSGQPNQYF

V: TRBV2
J: TRBJ1-5
size: -
D: -
DNA: TGTGCCAGCAGTGGGGTAAGAAGTCAGCCCCAGCATTTT
CDR3: CASSGVRSQPQHF

V: TRBV2
J: TRBJ2-2
size: -
D: -
DNA: TGTGCCAGCAGGGAAGAGGTCGGGGAGCTGTTTTTT
CDR3: CASREEVGELFF

V: TRBV19
J: TRBJ2-7
size: -
D: -
DNA: TGTGCCAGTAGTATAGCAGGGAAAGCCTACGAGCAGTACTTC
CDR3: CASSIAGKAYEQYF

V: TRBV4-3
J: TRBJ2-6
size: few
D: -
DNA: TGCGCCAGCAGTTTTATTCCCACAGGAGCGGGGGCCAACGTCCTGACTTTC
CDR3: CASSFIPTGAGANVLTF

V: TRBV23-1
J: TRBJ1-1
size: -
D: -
DNA: TGCGCCAGCAGTCAATTCCGGCAGGGAGGAGAAGCTTTCTTT
CDR3: CASSQFRQGGEAFF

V: TRBV27
J: TRBJ1-6
size: -
D: -
DNA: TGTGCCACCGGATATAATTCACCCCTCCACTTT
CDR3: CATGYNSPLHF

V: TRBV5-4
J: TRBJ2-1
size: -
D: -
DNA: TGTGCCAGCAGCTTAGACGGGGGTTACAATGAGCAGTTCTTC
CDR3: CASSLDGGYNEQFF

V: TRBV18
J: TRBJ2-7
size: -
D: -
DNA: TGTGCCAGCTCCCTGATGGACGGGGCCTACGAGCAGTACTTC
CDR3: CASSLMDGAYEQYF

V: TRBV5-1
J: TRBJ1-1
size: few
D: TRBD1
DNA: TGCGCCAGCAGCGCAAACAGGGGTGGCACTGAAGCTTTCTTT
CDR3: CASSANRGGTEAFF

V: TRBV7-9
J: TRBJ2-2
size: -
D: -
DNA: TGTGCCAGCAGCTTTTACGCGAACACCGGGGAGCTGTTTTTT
CDR3: CASSFYANTGELFF

V: TRBV7-8
J: TRBJ2-1
size: -
D: TRBD1
DNA: TGTGCCAGCAGTCAGGGGGCGGGTGGCAATGAGCAGTTCTTC
CDR3: CASSQGAGGNEQFF

V: TRBV6-2/TRBV6-3
J: TRBJ2-3
size: -
D: TRBD2
DNA: TGTGCCAGCAGCGCCGGGACTAGCGGGGGCCAGCCTAGCACAGATACGCAGTATTTT
CDR3: CASSAGTSGGQPSTDTQYF

V: TRBV11-2
J: TRBJ2-7
size: -
D: TRBD1
DNA: TGTGCCAGCAGCTTGGGCGGGACAGGGGGCTGGAGCGAGCAGTACTTC
CDR3: CASSLGGTGGWSEQYF

V: TRBV3-1/TRBV3-2
J: TRBJ2-5
size: -
D: -
DNA: TGTGCCAGCAGCCAAGGGGGAGAGACCCAGTACTTC
CDR3: CASSQGGETQYF

V: TRBV12-3/TRBV12-4
J: TRBJ2-7
size: -
D: TRBD1
DNA: TGTGCCAGCAGTTTGGGACAGGTTGAGCAGTACTTC
CDR3: CASSLGQVEQYF

V: TRBV9
J: TRBJ2-1
size: -
D: TRBD2
DNA: TGTGCCAGCAGCGTGACCGGGACTAGCCCTTACAATGAGCAGTTCTTC
CDR3: CASSVTGTSPYNEQFF

V: TRBV11-3
J: TRBJ2-7
size: -
D: -
DNA: TGTGCCAGCAGCTTAGAGGAGGGGCCGAGCTACGAGCAGTACTTC
CDR3: CASSLEEGPSYEQYF

V: TRBV5-6
J: TRBJ1-2
size: -
D: TRBD1
DNA: TGTGCCAGCAGAAAGGACAGGGGGCTCTATGGCTACACCTTC
CDR3: CASRKDRGLYGYTF

V: TRBV27
J: TRBJ2-3
size: -
D: TRBD2
DNA: TGTGCCAGCAGTAAGGGACTAGCGGGGGGTTCAGCAGATACGCAGTATTTT
CDR3: CASSKGLAGGSADTQYF

V: TRBV5-1
J: TRBJ1-4
size: -
D: TRBD1
DNA: TGCGCCAGCAGACAGGGGGTTGGTAATGAAAAACTGTTTTTT
CDR3: CASRQGVGNEKLFF

V: TRBV5-1
J: TRBJ2-7
size: -
D: -
DNA: TGCGCCAGCAGCCCCAATTCGGGTAGCTCCTACGAGCAGTACTTC
CDR3: CASSPNSGSSYEQYF

V: TRBV24-1
J: TRBJ2-1
size: -
D: TRBD2
DNA: TGTGCCACCAGTCAGAGCGGGGGGGCAGAGCAGTTCTTC
CDR3: CATSQSGGAEQFF

V: TRBV4-3
J: TRBJ2-7
size: -
D: -
DNA: TGCGCCAGCAGCCAAGCTCCGTCGGACAGTAGCTCCTACGAGCAGTACTTC
CDR3: CASSQAPSDSSSYEQYF

V: TRBV5-4
J: TRBJ1-2
size: -
D: TRBD1
DNA: TGTGCCAGCAGCTTCCCCCGGGTAGACAGGGGAGGGCTCTATGGCTACACCTTC
CDR3: CASSFPRVDRGGLYGYTF

V: TRBV15
J: TRBJ2-5
size: -
D: -
DNA: TGTGCCACCAGCAGAGATCGAGGGGGAGGGGAGACCCAGTACTTC
CDR3: CATSRDRGGGETQYF